The 8 T cell receptor beta chains reported below all come from one sample, sequenced in a study of cytomegalovirus exposure and HLA in healthy donors. Researchers ran the PCR with 60 Vbeta and 13 Jbeta primers. Some clones are missing from TCRdb's copy, which holds only in-frame ones; the method was immunoSEQ multiplex PCR. The data show 100,000 to 150,000 clones, 74% seen once. The sample comprised PBMCs. The receptors were gathered from a woman aged 45 to 65 in good health and CMV-seropositive.

The genes are TRBV16 and TRBJ1-4, with D tentatively TRBD1 (6 bases). Looked up from germline, CDR1 is KGHSY and CDR2 is FQNENV. The germline V and J ends were trimmed by 3 bases and 8 bases, with 13 bases remaining between them. The CDR3 runs 14 residues. For the CDR3, the DNA is TGTGCCAGCAGCCACGGACAGTTAGGAGAAAAACTGTTTTTT. Translated, it gives CASSHGQLGEKLFF.

This clone occurred a few times. The chain uses TRBV6-5 and TRBJ1-2; no reliable D call. Germline CDR1 MNHEY, CDR2 SVGAGI. Trimming removed 4 bases from V and 3 bases from J, with 15 bases in between. There are 15 residues in the CDR3. CDR3 region: CASSSNWRAYYGYTF. CDR3 coding DNA: TGTGCCAGCAGTTCGAACTGGAGGGCCTACTATGGCTACACCTTC.

The table lists this clone with a few counts. This sample includes further DNA sequences coding for the same CDR3. The gene calls are TRBV4-3 and TRBJ2-2; possible D gene TRBD1, 6 bases. The CDR3 length is 18 residues. Trimming took 3 bases from V and 1 from J, leaving 18 bases between them. Germline CDR1 is LGHNA and CDR2 is YSLEER. This chain's CDR3 is CASSQTHLTGLNTGELFF. The CDR3 region has the DNA TGCGCCAGCAGCCAGACACACTTGACAGGTTTGAACACCGGGGAGCTGTTTTTT.

The J gene is TRBJ2-7, the V gene TRBV6-1; 8 nucleotides match TRBD2. Germline assignment: CDR1 MNHNS and CDR2 SASEGT. V was clipped by 2 bases and J by 4 bases; unmatched bases: 13. The CDR3 has 17 residues. The CDR3: CASSEYWRGAGRYEQYF. CDR3 bases: TGTGCCAGCAGTGAATACTGGCGGGGGGCCGGGAGGTACGAGCAGTACTTC.

This chain links TRBV11-2 with TRBJ2-5; TRBD2 aligns across 9 bases. Germline V lookup: CDR1 SGHAT, CDR2 FQNNGV. With V trimmed by 5 bases and J by 5 bases, 12 bases remained unmatched. This CDR3 has 16 amino acids. The CDR3 nucleotides are TGTGCCAGCAGCCGCGCGGGGGGGCTGAACGGGGAGACCCAGTACTTC. Amino acids: CASSRAGGLNGETQYF.

The CDR3 region is CASSPRTGGANTGELFF. For the CDR3, the DNA is TGTGCCAGCAGCCCCCGGACGGGGGGGGCGAACACCGGGGAGCTGTTTTTT. The rearrangement joins TRBV7-2 to TRBJ2-2, with TRBD2 matching 8 bases. The CDR3 runs 17 residues. CDR1 SGHTA and CDR2 FQGNSA come from the germline V gene. J gave up 0 bases and V 5 bases, and 8 bases lay outside the gene matches.

This clone was detected a few times. The rearrangement uses TRBV5-6 and TRBJ2-2; possible D gene TRBD2, 5 bases. The CDR3 extends over 16 amino acids. Germline CDR1 SGHDT, CDR2 YYEEEE. V was cut by 4 bases and J by 5 bases, with 18 bases left in between. CDR3 protein: CASSHDMGSGTGELFF. In DNA form, the CDR3 reads TGTGCCAGCAGCCACGACATGGGTTCGGGGACCGGGGAGCTGTTTTTT.

This clone occurred once. The chain recombines TRBV28 with TRBJ2-1; 11 positions match TRBD2. The CDR3 sequence is 16 residues long. Trimming at V came to 5 bases and at J to 3 bases, leaving 6 bases not matched to a gene. From germline, CDR1 is MDHEN and CDR2 SYDVKM. CDR3 nucleotides: TGTGCCAGCAGTACCCTAGCGGGGGGACACTACAATGAGCAGTTCTTC. This encodes CASSTLAGGHYNEQFF.